Shown below are 20 T cell receptor beta chains from a single sample sequenced in a study of T cell repertoires in cytomegalovirus infection. TCRdb processed the reads anew with MiXCR; each CDR3 protein has one entry. The repertoire holds about 770,000 distinct CDR3 sequences, with under 35% as singletons. These receptors' antigens are unknown. The sequenced sample was cultured CD8+ T cells from PBMCs, obtained from culture after CMV antigen stimulation. Source of these receptors: a human donor in good health (CMV status not recorded). Some clones in this sample may be carry-over from other donors' samples.

V gene TRBV7-9 combines with J gene TRBJ2-1; 10 nucleotides align to TRBD2. V lost 4 bases and J lost 7; bases outside the gene matches: 10. Germline loops: CDR1 SEHNR, CDR2 FQNEAQ (reference sequence). The CDR3 runs 16 residues. This CDR3 is CASSWKSGGAENEQFF. The CDR3 nucleotides are TGTGCCAGCAGCTGGAAAAGCGGGGGGGCCGAAAATGAGCAGTTCTTC. The full variable domain, its missing parts supplied by reference TRBV7-9 and TRBJ2-1, is DTGVSQNPRHKITKRGQNVTFRCDPISEHNRLYWYRQTLGQGPEFLTYFQNEAQLEKSRLLSDRFSAERPKGSFSTLEIQRTEQGDSAMYLCASSWKSGGAENEQFFGPGTRLTVL.

This chain joins TRBV28 and TRBJ2-5; 9 positions match TRBD2. The CDR3 consists of 20 residues. The germline V gene encodes CDR1 MDHEN and CDR2 SYDVKM. V lost 5 bases, J lost 5 bases, and 24 bases stayed unmatched. This CDR3 is CASSLPLAGGPGADMETQYF. CDR3 in DNA: TGTGCCAGCAGTCTCCCATTGGCGGGGGGGCCGGGGGCCGATATGGAGACCCAGTACTTC.

The genes are TRBV7-9 and TRBJ2-7; 8 bases fit TRBD1. The CDR3 loop spans 15 amino acids. In germline, CDR1 is SEHNR, CDR2 FQNEAQ (reference sequence). J gave up 2 bases and V 6 bases, and 9 bases lay outside the gene matches. In DNA, the CDR3 is TGTGCCAGCAGGGAGGGGGGACAGGTCGCCTACGAGCAGTACTTC. Protein: CASREGGQVAYEQYF.

The chain has TRBV5-4 and TRBJ2-2, with TRBD1 matching 11 bases. The ends lost 5 bases at V and 6 bases at J; junction bases unmatched: 6. The CDR3 is 15 amino acids. Germline V gene sequence: CDR1 SGHNT, CDR2 YYREEE (reference sequence). CDR3 residues: CASRGSDRGPGELFF. As DNA, the CDR3 is TGTGCCAGCAGGGGCTCGGACAGGGGGCCCGGGGAGCTGTTTTTT.

In its sample, this clonotype was seen a few times. This sequence joins TRBV7-6 and TRBJ1-4; tentatively, D is TRBD1 (6 bases). Trimming shortened V by 2 bases and J by 0 bases, and 10 bases separated the two germline ends. Germline V CDR1 and CDR2: SGHVS, FNYEAQ. The CDR3 has 16 residues. CDR3 coding DNA: TGTGCCAGCAGCTTAACTGAGGGGGCAACTAATGAAAAACTGTTTTTT. Protein: CASSLTEGATNEKLFF.

This clonotype was detected a few times. The chain recombines TRBV7-3 with TRBJ1-6; D remains ambiguous. Trimming removed 4 bases from V and 7 bases from J, with 8 bases in between. This CDR3 region has 13 residues. Germline V CDR1 and CDR2: SGHTA, FQGTGA. In DNA form, the CDR3 reads TGTGCCAGCAGCTCCTTAAGGAATTCACCCCTCCACTTT. Protein sequence: CASSSLRNSPLHF.

This clonotype came up a few times. J is TRBJ2-3 and V is TRBV7-2; 9 bases line up with TRBD1. Trimming at V came to 5 bases and at J to 4 bases, leaving 7 bases not matched to a gene. The CDR3 length is 15 residues. Germline values: CDR1 SGHTA, CDR2 FQGNSA. The CDR3 reads CASSPTGGGADTQYF. The DNA of the CDR3 is TGTGCCAGCAGCCCTACAGGGGGCGGCGCAGATACGCAGTATTTT.

This clonotype was counted a single time. The chain carries TRBV2 and TRBJ1-4; D is ambiguous. CDR1 and CDR2 from the germline V gene are SNHLY and FYNNEI. The length of the CDR3 is 15 residues. V lost 7 bases and J 5 bases, leaving 17 bases between the germline ends. CDR3 region: CASTGRSAVNEKLFF. The CDR3 coding sequence is TGTGCCAGCACCGGGAGGTCAGCCGTCAATGAAAAACTGTTTTTT.

J is TRBJ1-2 and V is TRBV3-1, with D maybe TRBD1 (6 bases). Germline assignment: CDR1 LGHDT and CDR2 YNNKEL (reference sequence). The CDR3 sequence is 17 residues long. V was cut by 1 base and J by 0 bases, with 15 bases left in between. The CDR3 is CASSQVSGGLANYGYTF. DNA of the CDR3: TGTGCCAGCAGCCAAGTTTCGGGGGGCTTAGCTAACTATGGCTACACCTTC.

This chain links TRBV4-1 with TRBJ2-4; TRBD2 might be the D (6 bases). The CDR3 covers 15 residues. CDR1 and CDR2 from the germline V gene are MGHRA and YSYEKL. V lost 3 bases and J 7 bases, leaving 16 bases between the germline ends. The CDR3 bases are TGCGCCAGCAGCCAGAAGCGGGCCAGTAGGAACATTCAGTACTTC. It encodes CASSQKRASRNIQYF.

V gene TRBV12-3 or TRBV12-4 combines with J gene TRBJ2-5, with 11 nucleotides matching TRBD2. The CDR3 extends over 14 amino acids. The V segment lost 1 base and the J segment 5 bases; nucleotides outside the gene matches: 0. The CDR3 DNA follows: TGTGCCAGCAGTTTAGGGACTAGCGGGGAGACCCAGTACTTC. It specifies CASSLGTSGETQYF.

This clonotype was seen just once. The V gene is TRBV6-2 or TRBV6-3, the J gene TRBJ2-1; 8 nucleotides match TRBD1. V shed 4 bases, J shed 8 bases, and the junction held 13 bases outside the gene matches. Germline CDR1 MNHEY, CDR2 SVGEGT. This CDR3 comprises 16 residues. CDR3 coding DNA: TGTGCCAGCAGTTGGGACAGGCGCCAGGGGATCGATGAGCAGTTCTTC. Amino acid sequence: CASSWDRRQGIDEQFF.

CDR3 DNA sequence: TGTGCCAGCAGTGACCGGGACAGGGGCTCCTACGAGCAGTACGTC. Amino acids: CASSDRDRGSYEQYV. V usage is TRBV6-2 or TRBV6-3 and J usage is TRBJ2-7; 10 bases fit TRBD1. CDR3 size: 15 residues. In germline, CDR1 is MNHEY, CDR2 SVGEGT. The junction had 4 bases not matched to a gene; V was cut back by 5 bases and J by 0 bases.

The chain is built from TRBV5-1 and TRBJ2-2; D uncertain. Germline lookup yields CDR1 SGHRS and CDR2 YFSETQ. The V end lost 3 bases, the J end lost 7 bases, and 10 bases lay between the germline ends. The CDR3 covers 13 residues. In nucleotides, the CDR3 is TGCGCCAGCAGCTCCGCTGGCGGCGGGGAGCTGTTTTTT. Translating it yields CASSSAGGGELFF. Together with reference TRBV5-1 and TRBJ2-2, the CDR3 gives the full variable domain: KAGVTQTPRYLIKTRGQQVTLSCSPISGHRSVSWYQQTPGQGLQFLFEYFSETQRNKGNFPGRFSGRQFSNSRSEMNVSTLELGDSALYLCASSSAGGGELFFGEGSRLTVL.

The V call is TRBV9, the J call TRBJ2-1; D unresolved. CDR3 length: 12 amino acids. CDR1 is SGDLS, CDR2 YYNGEE, per germline. Trimming cost V 2 bases and J 5 bases, with 5 bases left between them. CDR3 nucleotide sequence: TGTGCCAGCAGCGTTTCCCACAATGAGCAGTTCTTC. This gives the protein CASSVSHNEQFF. Variable domain in full (rest from reference TRBV9 and TRBJ2-1): DSGVTQTPKHLITATGQRVTLRCSPRSGDLSVYWYQQSLDQGLQFLIQYYNGEERAKGNILERFSAQQFPDLHSELNLSSLELGDSALYFCASSVSHNEQFFGPGTRLTVL.

This clonotype has more than one count but fewer than ten. This chain connects TRBV6-5 to TRBJ1-6; 8 bases map to TRBD1. Germline trimming cut 4 bases from V and 8 bases from J; bases unmatched to any gene: 7. Germline loops: CDR1 MNHEY, CDR2 SVGAGI. The CDR3 runs 15 residues. In DNA form, the CDR3 reads TGTGCCAGCAGTTTCTACAGGGGGGAGGATTCACCCCTCCACTTT. This sequence encodes CASSFYRGEDSPLHF.

This clonotype was detected ten times or more. The rearrangement links TRBV2 to TRBJ2-6; 8 bases align to TRBD1. CDR1 SNHLY and CDR2 FYNNEI come from the germline V gene. The V gene end was trimmed by 1 base and the J gene end by 0 bases; junction bases not matched to a gene: 5. This CDR3 is built from 18 residues. CDR3 DNA: TGTGCCAGCAGTGAAGTGTCAGGGGGCCCCTCTGGGGCCAACGTCCTGACTTTC. It translates to CASSEVSGGPSGANVLTF.

V is TRBV12-3 or TRBV12-4 and J is TRBJ2-2, with D perhaps TRBD1 or TRBD2 (5 bases each). The CDR3 has 15 amino acids. Trimming removed 4 bases at V and 1 base at J, with 10 bases between. CDR3 sequence (DNA): TGTGCCAGCAGTTCCCGGGGCCGGAACACCGGGGAGCTGTTTTTT. This encodes CASSSRGRNTGELFF.

The CDR3 DNA sequence: TGTGCCAGCTCTCCCGCTCCGGCCGGAGGGGCGGGCGAGCAGTACTTC. It is translated as CASSPAPAGGAGEQYF. The genes are TRBV2 and TRBJ2-7; TRBD2 is a possible D gene (6 bases). This CDR3 has 16 amino acids. From germline, CDR1 is SNHLY and CDR2 FYNNEI. V lost 8 bases and J 6 bases, leaving 26 bases between the germline ends.

V and J are TRBV10-3 and TRBJ1-5, with D tentatively TRBD1 (5 bases). Germline V lookup: CDR1 ENHRY, CDR2 SYGVKD. The CDR3 sequence is 13 residues long. Trimming left V 7 bases short and J 6 bases short, with 13 bases between. CDR3 sequence: CAIKGDGGQPQHF. In nucleotides, the CDR3 is TGTGCCATCAAAGGAGACGGGGGTCAGCCCCAGCATTTT.